These 6 T cell receptor beta chains were all obtained from the same sample, sequenced in a study of glioma-infiltrating T cells after dendritic cell vaccination. Only in-frame clones appear in the TCRdb table, and some are missing; sequencing was by immunoSEQ multiplex PCR. The sample contains 80,000 to 100,000 clones, 79% of which appear only once. This specimen consisted of blood, obtained before dendritic cell vaccination. All receptors derive from a human donor with glioblastoma.

In its sample, this clone was seen once. This chain links TRBV29-1 with TRBJ2-3; D is ambiguous. CDR3 length: 12 residues. CDR1 SQVTM and CDR2 ANQGSEA come from the germline V gene. V lost 4 bases, J lost 0 bases, and 5 bases lay in between. CDR3 bases: TGCAGCGTTGTCCATAGCACAGATACGCAGTATTTT. Translated, it gives CSVVHSTDTQYF.

The chain employs TRBV21-1 and TRBJ1-2; the table gives TRBD1 as D, unverified against the DNA. TRBV21-1 is recorded as a pseudogene. This CDR3 spans 14 amino acids. In DNA form, the CDR3 reads TGTGCCAGCAGAGGGGACAGGGGGTGGCGTGGCTACACCTTC. Its translation: CASRGDRGWRGYTF.

The V and J genes are TRBV28 and TRBJ1-1; a weak D match, TRBD1 (6 bases). V was pared by 7 bases and J by 4 bases, with 22 bases between. In germline, CDR1 is MDHEN, CDR2 SYDVKM. CDR3 length: 16 residues. CDR3 DNA: TGTGCCAGCACCGCCCCGGGGGGGGCTTTGGTCACTGAAGCTTTCTTT. Amino acid sequence: CASTAPGGALVTEAFF.

The chain couples TRBV5-1 to TRBJ2-7; 13 bases map to TRBD2. Germline CDR1 reads SGHRS; CDR2 reads YFSETQ. CDR3 length: 17 amino acids. V lost 4 bases and J lost 1; bases outside the gene matches: 8. CDR3 nucleotides: TGCGCCAGCAGCGCTAGGACTAGCGGGGGCCCTTCCTACGAGCAGTACTTC. Its translation: CASSARTSGGPSYEQYF.

This clone was counted a few times. The rearrangement joins TRBV7-9 to TRBJ2-3; 10 bases are a match to TRBD2. Trimming at V came to 4 bases and at J to 2 bases, leaving 6 bases not matched to a gene. The CDR3 totals 16 residues. CDR1 is SEHNR, CDR2 FQNEAQ, per germline (reference sequence). The CDR3, as DNA: TGTGCCAGCAGCTCCCTAGCGGGGGATTACACAGATACGCAGTATTTT. It specifies CASSSLAGDYTDTQYF. Full variable domain (rest looked up from reference TRBV7-9 and TRBJ2-3): DTGVSQNPRHKITKRGQNVTFRCDPISEHNRLYWYRQTLGQGPEFLTYFQNEAQLEKSRLLSDRFSAERPKGSFSTLEIQRTEQGDSAMYLCASSSLAGDYTDTQYFGPGTRLTVL.

The CDR3 bases are TGTGCCAGTACCAAAGGGACAGGGAATTCACCCCTCCACTTT. It translates to CASTKGTGNSPLHF. The chain links TRBV19 to TRBJ1-6, with 9 bases identical to TRBD1. V gave up 7 bases and J gave up 7 bases; unmatched junction bases: 5. The CDR3 is 14 residues long. The germline CDR1 and CDR2 sequences are LNHDA and SQIVND (reference sequence). The whole variable domain, remainder taken from reference TRBV19 and TRBJ1-6, is DGGITQSPKYLFRKEGQNVTLSCEQNLNHDAMYWYRQDPGQGLRLIYYSQIVNDFQKGDIAEGYSVSREKKESFPLTVTSAQKNPTAFYLCASTKGTGNSPLHFGNGTRLTVT.